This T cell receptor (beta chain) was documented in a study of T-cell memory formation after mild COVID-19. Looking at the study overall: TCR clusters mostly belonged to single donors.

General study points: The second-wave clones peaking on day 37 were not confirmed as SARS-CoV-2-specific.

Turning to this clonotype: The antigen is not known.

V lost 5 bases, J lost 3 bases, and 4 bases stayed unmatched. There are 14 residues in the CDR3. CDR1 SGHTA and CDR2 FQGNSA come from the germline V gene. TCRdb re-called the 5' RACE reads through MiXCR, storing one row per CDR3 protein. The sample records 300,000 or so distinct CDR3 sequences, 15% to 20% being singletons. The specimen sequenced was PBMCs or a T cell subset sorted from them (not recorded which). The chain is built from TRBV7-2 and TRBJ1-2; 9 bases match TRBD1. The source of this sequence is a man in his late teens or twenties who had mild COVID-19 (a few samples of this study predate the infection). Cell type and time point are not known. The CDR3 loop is CASSTWTGDYGYTF. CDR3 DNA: TGTGCCAGCAGCACATGGACAGGGGACTATGGCTACACCTTC.